This T cell receptor beta chain was found in a study of T cell responses to AZD1222 COVID-19 vaccine. Details on this clone: The antigen is unknown.

Germline CDR1 is MGHRA and CDR2 is YSYEKL. The CDR3 has 19 residues. V was clipped by 0 bases and J by 6 bases; unmatched bases: 20. Assay: immunoSEQ multiplex PCR; the TCRdb copy retains only in-frame clones and omits some. The sample contains 90,000 to 120,000 clones, 85% to 90% of which appear only once. Notes on the study in general: Only a handful of AZD1222 recipients, roughly 6 in all, had baseline seropositivity. As reported, nearly half of all spike-specific TCRs target variant regions that are unmutated. Donors skewed white British and female; clonal diversity was possibly underestimated.

The sample consisted of peripheral blood, taken on day 0 of AZD1222 vaccination. The chain joins TRBV4-1 to TRBJ2-7; 7 bases are shared with TRBD2. The TCR was taken from an adult in good health. The CDR3 region has the DNA TGCGCCAGCAGCCAAGATCGGGGGGTAGGGCGGGTTATACCCTCCGAGCAGTACTTC. Translation gives CASSQDRGVGRVIPSEQYF.